The 19 T cell receptor beta chains listed next were all sequenced from one sample in a study of shared clonotypes between healthy human individuals. The data were produced by immunoSEQ multiplex PCR, yet TCRdb's version contains in-frame clones alone and is incomplete. The table includes approximately 740,000 clones, roughly 92% detected once. Naive-designated CD8 cells lacked CD45RO, were positively enriched for CCR7, and omitted terminally differentiated effector memory CD45RA+ cells. The sample taken for sequencing was naive CD8+ T cells sorted from blood. These receptors all come from a man younger than 45 in good health.

The V call is TRBV29-1, the J call TRBJ2-7; D unclear. The CDR3 covers 13 residues. Germline loops: CDR1 SQVTM, CDR2 ANQGSEA. V lost 2 bases and J lost 2, with 10 bases in between. The CDR3 DNA reads TGCAGCGTTGAAATGGCAGGACCCTACGAGCAGTACTTC. Residues: CSVEMAGPYEQYF.

The V and J genes are TRBV2 and TRBJ1-2, with D perhaps TRBD1 (5 bases). V was trimmed by 7 bases and J by 4 bases, leaving 19 bases between them. The CDR3 consists of 15 residues. From germline, CDR1 is SNHLY and CDR2 FYNNEI. CDR3 sequence (DNA): TGTGCCAGCACCCCCACGGCAGGTGGGGGCTATGGCTACACCTTC. Encoded protein: CASTPTAGGGYGYTF.

V usage is TRBV5-4 and J usage is TRBJ2-7; 7 nucleotides agree with TRBD1. V was clipped by 3 bases and J by 6 bases; unmatched bases: 3. The CDR3 is made up of 12 amino acids. Germline V CDR1 and CDR2: SGHNT, YYREEE (reference sequence). CDR3 sequence reads: CASSSQGIEQYF. CDR3 nucleotide sequence: TGTGCCAGCAGCTCACAGGGGATCGAGCAGTACTTC.

This rearrangement joins TRBV7-9 to TRBJ1-1; D not resolved. The ends were cut back, 3 bases at V and 5 bases at J, with 7 bases in the middle. The CDR3 sequence is 12 residues long. Germline V gene sequence: CDR1 SEHNR, CDR2 FQNEAQ (reference sequence). CDR3 region: CASSFGLTEAFF. As DNA, the CDR3 is TGTGCCAGCAGCTTCGGATTGACTGAAGCTTTCTTT.

CDR3 amino acids: CASSLGVLPSYNEQFF. In nucleotides, the CDR3 is TGTGCCAGCAGTTTGGGGGTCCTACCCTCCTACAATGAGCAGTTCTTC. The V gene is TRBV27, the J gene TRBJ2-1; D possibly matches TRBD1 or TRBD2 (5 bases each). V lost 3 bases to trimming and J lost 0 bases, with 12 bases between them. CDR1 and CDR2 from the germline V gene are MNHEY and SMNVEV (reference sequence). The CDR3 totals 16 residues.

The chain joins TRBV27 to TRBJ2-7; tentatively, D is TRBD1 (6 bases). Trimming stripped 2 bases from V and 3 bases from J, with 11 bases between. Per the germline V gene, CDR1 is MNHEY and CDR2 is SMNVEV (reference sequence). The CDR3 is 14 residues long. As DNA, the CDR3 is TGTGCCAGCAGTTTAACAGGGATCGGCTACGAGCAGTACTTC. The encoded protein is CASSLTGIGYEQYF.

Notes on this clone: This same CDR3 is encoded by further DNA sequences in the sample. The chain links TRBV7-9 to TRBJ1-5; D is undetermined. V lost 0 bases and J lost 5, with 2 bases in between. Germline loops: CDR1 SEHNR, CDR2 FQNEAQ (reference sequence). The CDR3 contains 12 residues. In DNA form, the CDR3 reads TGTGCCAGCAGCTTAGCCGATCAGCCCCAGCATTTT. This sequence encodes CASSLADQPQHF.

The chain employs TRBV9 and TRBJ2-7; D possibly corresponds to TRBD2 (5 bases). The CDR3 spans 14 residues. CDR1 and CDR2 (germline): SGDLS, YYNGEE. V was shortened by 5 bases and J by 3 bases, with 15 bases between the two germline ends. The DNA of the CDR3 is TGTGCCAGCAGTGGCAGCGGTAACCACTACGAGCAGTACTTC. It specifies CASSGSGNHYEQYF.

The chain uses TRBV7-9 and TRBJ1-2, with unresolved D. Germline V gene data show CDR1 as SEHNR and CDR2 as FQNEAQ (reference sequence). This CDR3 spans 13 amino acids. V lost 3 bases to trimming and J lost 4 bases, with 9 bases between them. CDR3 in amino acids: CASSLTPAYGYTF. CDR3 nucleotide sequence: TGTGCCAGCAGCTTGACGCCGGCCTATGGCTACACCTTC.

The rearrangement joins TRBV29-1 to TRBJ2-3, with 10 bases aligning to TRBD2. CDR3 length: 15 residues. Trimming removed 1 base from V and 2 bases from J; junction bases left unmatched: 3. CDR1 is SQVTM and CDR2 is ANQGSEA in the germline V gene. The CDR3 DNA sequence: TGCAGCGTTGAAGGGACTAGCGGAGTCACAGATACGCAGTATTTT. Residues: CSVEGTSGVTDTQYF.

Concerning this clone: The sample contains more than one DNA sequence encoding this CDR3. The chain uses TRBV7-9 and TRBJ2-7; D remains ambiguous. CDR1 and CDR2 from the germline V gene are SEHNR and FQNEAQ (reference sequence). This CDR3 has 14 residues. Between the trimmed V and J ends, which lost 0 bases and 0 bases, there was a span of 6 bases. The CDR3 DNA is TGTGCCAGCAGCTTAGCGGGTCTCTCCTACGAGCAGTACTTC. It codes for CASSLAGLSYEQYF.

The chain recombines TRBV7-9 with TRBJ2-7; TRBD1 might be the D (6 bases). This CDR3 contains 13 residues. CDR1 SEHNR and CDR2 FQNEAQ come from the germline V gene (reference sequence). V was pared by 7 bases and J by 2 bases, with 12 bases between. CDR3 in amino acids: CASTGGQTYEQYF. The CDR3 DNA follows: TGTGCCAGCACCGGCGGACAGACCTACGAGCAGTACTTC.

The rearrangement links TRBV10-2 to TRBJ2-1; 8 nucleotides match TRBD2. The CDR3 has 16 residues. CDR1 WSHSY and CDR2 SAAADI come from the germline V gene. The trim removed 7 bases at V and 6 bases at J, leaving 14 bases unmatched. For the CDR3, the DNA is TGCGCCAGCACTCTACTGCCAGCGGGAGCAGGCAATGAGCAGTTCTTC. Translated: CASTLLPAGAGNEQFF.

This sequence joins TRBV7-9 and TRBJ2-5; 7 bases are a match to TRBD1. V trimming: 8 bases; J trimming: 1 base; junction bases outside the gene matches: 4. The CDR3 extends over 13 amino acids. CDR1 is SEHNR, CDR2 FQNEAQ, per germline (reference sequence). The CDR3 here is CASGQALQETQYF. The CDR3, as DNA: TGTGCCAGCGGACAGGCGCTCCAAGAGACCCAGTACTTC.

V is TRBV4-1 and J is TRBJ2-7; a weak D match, TRBD1 (5 bases). The germline V and J ends were trimmed by 1 base and 2 bases, with 9 bases remaining between them. The CDR3 runs to 14 residues. CDR1 and CDR2 (germline): MGHRA, YSYEKL. The CDR3 here is CASSQVAQAYEQYF. CDR3 nucleotide sequence: TGCGCCAGCAGCCAAGTGGCACAGGCCTACGAGCAGTACTTC.

The chain joins TRBV18 to TRBJ1-4, with D uncertain. The CDR3 is 12 amino acids. The germline V and J ends were trimmed by 3 bases and 8 bases, with 7 bases remaining between them. Germline V gene data show CDR1 as KGHSH and CDR2 as LQKENI. The CDR3 DNA is TGTGCCAGCTCACCCCAAAAAGAAAAACTGTTTTTT. As protein: CASSPQKEKLFF.

V is TRBV6-5 and J is TRBJ2-7, with 8 bases fitting TRBD1. The CDR3 has 13 residues. Germline V gives CDR1 MNHEY, CDR2 SVGAGI. V trimming: 2 bases; J trimming: 6 bases; junction bases outside the gene matches: 3. Written as DNA, the CDR3 is TGTGCCAGCAGTTACACCACAGGGGGCGAGCAGTACTTC. Its translation: CASSYTTGGEQYF.

This chain joins TRBV7-9 and TRBJ2-7, with 7 bases lining up with TRBD1. The V and J ends lost 1 base and 5 bases, in that order; junction bases with no gene match: 2. The germline V gene has CDR1 SEHNR and CDR2 FQNEAQ (reference sequence). This CDR3 comprises 13 residues. In nucleotides, the CDR3 is TGTGCCAGCAGCTTAGAAGGGGGCGACGAGCAGTACTTC. Residues: CASSLEGGDEQYF. The whole variable domain, remainder taken from reference TRBV7-9 and TRBJ2-7, is DTGVSQNPRHKITKRGQNVTFRCDPISEHNRLYWYRQTLGQGPEFLTYFQNEAQLEKSRLLSDRFSAERPKGSFSTLEIQRTEQGDSAMYLCASSLEGGDEQYFGPGTRLTVT.

This chain uses TRBV9 with TRBJ2-3, with a possible D match to TRBD2 (6 bases). Germline values: CDR1 SGDLS, CDR2 YYNGEE. The CDR3 extends over 15 amino acids. Trimming took 0 bases from V and 4 from J, leaving 12 bases between them. The CDR3 spells CASSVAGAVADTQYF. CDR3 coding DNA: TGTGCCAGCAGCGTAGCGGGAGCGGTCGCAGATACGCAGTATTTT.